This T cell receptor beta chain was sequenced in a study of post-analysis software for immune sequencing data. Study background: As for disease course, relapsing-remitting, secondary progressive and progressive-relapsing multiple sclerosis were all included.

The germline V gene encodes CDR1 LGHDT and CDR2 YNNKEL (reference sequence). CDR3 length equals 17 residues. The germline V and J ends were trimmed by 6 bases and 0 bases, with 20 bases remaining between them. Tagging with unique molecular identifiers was a feature of the TCR beta cDNA libraries. It was from about 1 to 10 million T cells that around 500,000 cDNA molecules came. One entry per CDR3 protein results from TCRdb running MiXCR on the PCR reads. This sample yields hundreds of thousands of distinct CDR3 sequences, of which 25% to 30% are seen a single time; around 0.6% belongs to the top ten. The table lists this clonotype with a count of one. What it binds is not known. Study-level findings and limits: Among 5 or 6 TRBV segments more frequent in patients than controls were TRBV5-6, TRBV5-1 and TRBV20-1.

The chain links TRBV3-1 to TRBJ1-1; D not certain. The material sequenced was blood. The receptor was derived from a girl between 5 and 17 years old with multiple sclerosis. The CDR3 DNA sequence: TGTGCCAGCAGTTTCAGGCCGGTTACTCTAATGAACACTGAAGCTTTCTTT. Residues: CASSFRPVTLMNTEAFF.